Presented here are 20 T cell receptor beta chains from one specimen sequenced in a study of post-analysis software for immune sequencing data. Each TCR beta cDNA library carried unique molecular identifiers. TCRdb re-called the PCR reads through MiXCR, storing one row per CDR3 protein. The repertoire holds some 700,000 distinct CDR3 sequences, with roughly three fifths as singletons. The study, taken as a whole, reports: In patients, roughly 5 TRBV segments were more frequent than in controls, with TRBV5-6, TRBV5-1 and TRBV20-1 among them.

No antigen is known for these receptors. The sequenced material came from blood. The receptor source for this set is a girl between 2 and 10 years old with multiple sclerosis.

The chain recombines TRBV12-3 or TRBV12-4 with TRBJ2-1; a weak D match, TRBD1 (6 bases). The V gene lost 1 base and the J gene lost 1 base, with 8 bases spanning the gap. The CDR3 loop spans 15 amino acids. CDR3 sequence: CASSLGGQSYNEQFF. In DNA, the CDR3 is TGTGCCAGCAGTTTAGGAGGACAGTCCTACAATGAGCAGTTCTTC.

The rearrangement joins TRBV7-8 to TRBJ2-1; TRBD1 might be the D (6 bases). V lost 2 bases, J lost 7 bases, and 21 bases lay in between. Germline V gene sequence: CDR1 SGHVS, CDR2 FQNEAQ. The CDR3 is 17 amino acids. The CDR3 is CASSLLRIKGDGNEQFF. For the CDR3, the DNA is TGTGCCAGCAGCTTACTTAGGATAAAGGGGGACGGGAATGAGCAGTTCTTC.

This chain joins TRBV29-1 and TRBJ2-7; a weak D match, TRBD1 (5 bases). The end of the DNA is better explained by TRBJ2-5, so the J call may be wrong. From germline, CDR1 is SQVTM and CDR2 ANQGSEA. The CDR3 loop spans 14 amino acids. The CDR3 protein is CSVVRAGNLGTQYF. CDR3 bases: TGCAGCGTTGTGCGCGCAGGGAACCTAGGGACCCAGTACTTC.

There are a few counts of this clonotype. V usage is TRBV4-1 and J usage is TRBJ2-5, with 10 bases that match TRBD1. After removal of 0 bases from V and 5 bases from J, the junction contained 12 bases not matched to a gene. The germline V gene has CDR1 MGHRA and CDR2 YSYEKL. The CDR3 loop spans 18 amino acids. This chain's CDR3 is CASSQDSGGDRGLETQYF. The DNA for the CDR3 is TGCGCCAGCAGCCAAGATTCGGGCGGAGACAGGGGGCTGGAGACCCAGTACTTC.

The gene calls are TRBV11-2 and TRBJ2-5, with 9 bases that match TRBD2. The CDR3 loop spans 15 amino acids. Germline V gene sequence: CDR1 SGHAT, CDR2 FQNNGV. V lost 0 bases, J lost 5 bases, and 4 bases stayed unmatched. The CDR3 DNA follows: TGTGCCAGCAGCTTAGATGGGACTAGCCGGGAGACCCAGTACTTC. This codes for CASSLDGTSRETQYF.

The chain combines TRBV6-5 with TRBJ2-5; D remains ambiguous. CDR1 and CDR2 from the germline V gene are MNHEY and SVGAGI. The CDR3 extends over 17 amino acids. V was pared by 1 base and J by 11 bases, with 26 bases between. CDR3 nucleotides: TGTGCCAGCAGTTACTATAGCCCCAGCAGAATCTACAATGAGCAGTACTTC. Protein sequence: CASSYYSPSRIYNEQYF.

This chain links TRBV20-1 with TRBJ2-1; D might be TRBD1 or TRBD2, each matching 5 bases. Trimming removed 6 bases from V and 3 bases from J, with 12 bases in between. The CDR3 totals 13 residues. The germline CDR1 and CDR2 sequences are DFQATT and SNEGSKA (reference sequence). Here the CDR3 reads CSAVAGSYNEQFF. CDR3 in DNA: TGCAGTGCGGTGGCAGGGAGCTACAATGAGCAGTTCTTC.

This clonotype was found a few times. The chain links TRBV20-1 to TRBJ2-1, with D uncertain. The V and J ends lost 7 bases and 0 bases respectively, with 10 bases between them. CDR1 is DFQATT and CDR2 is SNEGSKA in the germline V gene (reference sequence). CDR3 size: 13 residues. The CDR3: CSVLPLSYNEQFF. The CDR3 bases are TGCAGTGTTTTGCCTCTCTCCTACAATGAGCAGTTCTTC.

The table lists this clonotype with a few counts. The CDR3, as DNA: TGTGCCAGCAGCCTCGGACACATTGGAAACACCATATATTTT. Translated: CASSLGHIGNTIYF. The genes are TRBV14 and TRBJ1-3, with D tentatively TRBD1 (5 bases). Per the germline V gene, CDR1 is SGHDN and CDR2 is FVKESK. CDR3 length: 14 amino acids. The V end was cut by 4 bases, the J end by 3 bases, with 10 bases between.

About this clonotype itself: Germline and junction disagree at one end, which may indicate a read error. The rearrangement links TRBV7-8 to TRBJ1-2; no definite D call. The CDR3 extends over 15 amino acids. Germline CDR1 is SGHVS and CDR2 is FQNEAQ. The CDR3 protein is CASRPTSTSGYGCTF. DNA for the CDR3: TGTGCCAGCAGGCCTACAAGTACCTCTGGCTATGGCTGCACCTTC. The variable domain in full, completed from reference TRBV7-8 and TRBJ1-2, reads GAGVSQSPRYKVAKRGQDVALRCDPISGHVSLFWYQQALGQGPEFLTYFQNEAQLDKSGLPSDRFFAERPEGSVSTLKIQRTQQEDSAVYLCASRPTSTSGYGCTFGSGTRLTVV.

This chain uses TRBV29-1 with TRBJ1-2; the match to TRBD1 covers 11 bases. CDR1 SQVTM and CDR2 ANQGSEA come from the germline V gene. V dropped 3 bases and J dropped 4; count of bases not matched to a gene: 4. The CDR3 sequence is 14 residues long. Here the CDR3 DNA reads TGCAGCGTTGACTCGGGACAGGGGGGCTATGGCTACACCTTC. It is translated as CSVDSGQGGYGYTF.

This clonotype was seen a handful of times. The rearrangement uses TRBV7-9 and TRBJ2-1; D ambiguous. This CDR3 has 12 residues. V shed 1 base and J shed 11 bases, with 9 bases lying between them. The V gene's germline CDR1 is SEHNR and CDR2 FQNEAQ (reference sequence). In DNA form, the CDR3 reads TGTGCCAGCAGCTTAGAGGCCAGTAAGCAGTTCTTC. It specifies CASSLEASKQFF.

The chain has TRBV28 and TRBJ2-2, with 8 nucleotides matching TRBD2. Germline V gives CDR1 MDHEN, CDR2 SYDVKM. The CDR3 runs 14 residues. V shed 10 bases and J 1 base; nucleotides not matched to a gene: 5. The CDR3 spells CATRGGMNTGELFF. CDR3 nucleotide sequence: TGTGCCACCCGGGGGGGGATGAACACCGGGGAGCTGTTTTTT.

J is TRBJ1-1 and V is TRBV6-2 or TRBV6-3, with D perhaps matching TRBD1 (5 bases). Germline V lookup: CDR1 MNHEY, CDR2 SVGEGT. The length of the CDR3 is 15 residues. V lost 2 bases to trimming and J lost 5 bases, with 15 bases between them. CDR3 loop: CASSYGTGRQTEAFF. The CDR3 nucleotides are TGTGCCAGCAGTTACGGTACGGGACGGCAAACTGAAGCTTTCTTT.

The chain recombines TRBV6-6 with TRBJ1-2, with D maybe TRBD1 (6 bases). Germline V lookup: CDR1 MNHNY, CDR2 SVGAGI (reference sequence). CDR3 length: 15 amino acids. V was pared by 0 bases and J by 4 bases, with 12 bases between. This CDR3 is CASSYSTGAPYGYTF. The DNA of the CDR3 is TGTGCCAGCAGTTACTCGACAGGTGCCCCCTATGGCTACACCTTC.

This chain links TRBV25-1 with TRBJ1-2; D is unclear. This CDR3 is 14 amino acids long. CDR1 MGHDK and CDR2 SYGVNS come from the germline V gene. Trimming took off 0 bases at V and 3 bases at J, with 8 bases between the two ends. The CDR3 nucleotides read TGTGCCAGCAGTGAATATATGGCGGACTATGGCTACACCTTC. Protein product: CASSEYMADYGYTF.

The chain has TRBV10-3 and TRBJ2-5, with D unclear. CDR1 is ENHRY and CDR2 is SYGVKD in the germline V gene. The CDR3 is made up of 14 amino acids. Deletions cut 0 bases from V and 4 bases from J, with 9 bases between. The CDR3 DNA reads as TGTGCCATCAGTGAGTCCGCCAGGTTAGAGACCCAGTACTTC. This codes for CAISESARLETQYF.

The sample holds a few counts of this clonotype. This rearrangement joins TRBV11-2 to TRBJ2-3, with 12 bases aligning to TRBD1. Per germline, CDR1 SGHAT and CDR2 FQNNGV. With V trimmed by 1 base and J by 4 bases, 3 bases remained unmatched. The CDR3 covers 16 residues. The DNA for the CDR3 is TGTGCCAGCAGCTTAGTCGGGACAGGGGGCGCAGATACGCAGTATTTT. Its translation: CASSLVGTGGADTQYF. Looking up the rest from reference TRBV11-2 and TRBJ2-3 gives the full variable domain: EAGVAQSPRYKIIEKRQSVAFWCNPISGHATLYWYQQILGQGPKLLIQFQNNGVVDDSQLPKDRFSAERLKGVDSTLKIQPAKLEDSAVYLCASSLVGTGGADTQYFGPGTRLTVL.

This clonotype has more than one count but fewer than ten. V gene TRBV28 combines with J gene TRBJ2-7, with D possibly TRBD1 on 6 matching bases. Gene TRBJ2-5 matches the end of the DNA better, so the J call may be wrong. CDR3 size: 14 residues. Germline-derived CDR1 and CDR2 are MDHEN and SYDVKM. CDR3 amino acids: CASSPIDRKETQYF. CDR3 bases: TGTGCCAGCAGTCCGATTGACAGGAAAGAGACCCAGTACTTC.

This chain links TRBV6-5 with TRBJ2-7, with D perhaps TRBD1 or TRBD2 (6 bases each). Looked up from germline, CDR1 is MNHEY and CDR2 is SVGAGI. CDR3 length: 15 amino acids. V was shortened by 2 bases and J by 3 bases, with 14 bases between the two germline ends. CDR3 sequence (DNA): TGTGCCAGCAGTTACGGTGAACAGGGACTCTACGAGCAGTACTTC. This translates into CASSYGEQGLYEQYF.